This entry lists 23 T cell receptor beta chains sequenced from one sample in a study of OX40 agonist ivuxolimab in advanced cancers. Here immunoSEQ multiplex PCR was the method, and the copy in TCRdb shows in-frame clones only, minus some. The sample contains about 31,000 clones, roughly 82% of which appear only once. This sample comprised CD4+ or CD8+ T cells sorted from blood, obtained in a trial of the OX40 agonist ivuxolimab. The receptors were sampled from an adult with an advanced solid tumor such as melanoma, head and neck, liver or kidney cancer.

The V gene is TRBV7-9, the J gene TRBJ2-7; no firm D call. The CDR3 is made up of 12 amino acids. In germline, CDR1 is SEHNR, CDR2 FQNEAQ (reference sequence). V lost 1 base and J lost 6, with 7 bases in between. CDR3 region: CASSLGVSEQYF. The CDR3 DNA reads TGTGCCAGCAGCTTAGGAGTTTCCGAGCAGTACTTC.

The rearrangement joins TRBV7-3 to TRBJ2-5; TRBD2 aligns across 12 bases. The CDR3 covers 17 residues. Unmatched junction bases numbered 6, after V lost 3 bases and J lost 1 base. Germline V lookup: CDR1 SGHTA, CDR2 FQGTGA. This CDR3 is CASSLLGTSGPQETQYF. CDR3 nucleotides: TGTGCCAGCAGCTTGTTGGGGACTAGCGGGCCCCAAGAGACCCAGTACTTC.

The rearrangement links TRBV12-5 to TRBJ2-7; D ambiguous. Germline-derived CDR1 and CDR2 are LGHNT and FRNRAP. The V and J ends lost 3 bases and 3 bases respectively, with 3 bases between them. This CDR3 spans 11 amino acids. The CDR3 is CASGLDYEQYF. CDR3 sequence (DNA): TGTGCTAGTGGTTTAGACTACGAGCAGTACTTC.

The genes are TRBV5-4 and TRBJ2-3; D call uncertain. V dropped 2 bases and J dropped 0 bases, with 10 bases sitting between them. The V gene's germline CDR1 is SGHNT and CDR2 YYREEE (reference sequence). CDR3 length: 15 amino acids. The CDR3 DNA reads TGTGCCAGCAGCTTAGACGGTTCTAGCACAGATACGCAGTATTTT. It encodes CASSLDGSSTDTQYF.

V is TRBV10-3 and J is TRBJ1-5; D is undetermined. Trimming cost V 2 bases and J 6 bases, with 11 bases left between them. Germline values: CDR1 ENHRY, CDR2 SYGVKD. CDR3 length: 14 residues. CDR3 nucleotide sequence: TGTGCCATCAGTGAGGTGAGGGCGAGTCAGCCCCAGCATTTT. Encoded protein: CAISEVRASQPQHF.

The chain couples TRBV7-3 to TRBJ2-3; D gene ambiguous. V was cut by 1 base and J by 6 bases, with 8 bases left in between. This CDR3 is built from 13 residues. CDR1 is SGHTA and CDR2 is FQGTGA in the germline V gene. CDR3 sequence (DNA): TGTGCCAGCAGCTTAAATGAGCGCGATACGCAGTATTTT. Translating it yields CASSLNERDTQYF.

V and J are TRBV7-9 and TRBJ2-1, with a weak D call TRBD1 (5 bases). The length of the CDR3 is 15 residues. Per the germline V gene, CDR1 is SEHNR and CDR2 is FQNEAQ (reference sequence). Trimming removed 5 bases from V and 2 bases from J, with 13 bases in between. CDR3 amino acids: CASSLQGSPYNEQFF. The DNA for the CDR3 is TGTGCCAGCAGCCTTCAGGGATCCCCCTACAATGAGCAGTTCTTC.

The gene calls are TRBV11-2 and TRBJ2-3; 8 nucleotides align to TRBD2. The CDR3 extends over 16 amino acids. After removal of 1 base from V and 5 bases from J, the junction contained 8 bases not matched to a gene. The germline gives CDR1 SGHAT, CDR2 FQNNGV. Written as DNA, the CDR3 is TGTGCCAGCAGCTTAGGCAGCGGGGGTTGGATAGATACGCAGTATTTT. This gives the protein CASSLGSGGWIDTQYF. Supplemented by reference TRBV11-2 and TRBJ2-3, the full variable domain reads EAGVAQSPRYKIIEKRQSVAFWCNPISGHATLYWYQQILGQGPKLLIQFQNNGVVDDSQLPKDRFSAERLKGVDSTLKIQPAKLEDSAVYLCASSLGSGGWIDTQYFGPGTRLTVL.

J is TRBJ1-1 and V is TRBV30; D is undetermined. The CDR3 totals 17 residues. The V and J ends lost 0 bases and 1 base respectively, with 18 bases between them. Germline V gives CDR1 GTSNPN, CDR2 SVGIG (reference sequence). CDR3 sequence (DNA): TGTGCCTGGAGTGTTCTGTTCGGGCAGCGAAGGAACACTGAAGCTTTCTTT. Encoded protein: CAWSVLFGQRRNTEAFF.

Points on this clone: Other DNA sequences in this sample translate to the same CDR3. This chain connects TRBV7-9 to TRBJ2-7; 7 bases are a match to TRBD1. Germline V gene sequence: CDR1 SEHNR, CDR2 FQNEAQ (reference sequence). Losses at the gene ends were 3 bases for V and 2 bases for J; bases not matched to a gene: 1. The CDR3 covers 13 residues. The CDR3 sequence: CASSFGTAYEQYF. CDR3 nucleotide sequence: TGTGCCAGCAGCTTCGGGACAGCCTACGAGCAGTACTTC.

The chain uses TRBV9 and TRBJ1-2; D is possibly TRBD1 (6 bases). CDR1 is SGDLS, CDR2 YYNGEE, per germline. The CDR3 sequence is 16 residues long. Trimming removed 4 bases at V and 4 bases at J, with 20 bases between. The CDR3 protein is CASSSGGGALSYGYTF. CDR3 DNA sequence: TGTGCCAGCAGCTCCGGCGGGGGGGCATTAAGCTATGGCTACACCTTC.

CDR3 residues: CAISDPGGGNYGYTF. In nucleotides, the CDR3 is TGTGCCATCAGTGATCCAGGGGGAGGAAACTATGGCTACACCTTC. The chain employs TRBV10-3 and TRBJ1-2; 7 nucleotides agree with TRBD1. CDR1 is ENHRY, CDR2 SYGVKD, per germline. The CDR3 spans 15 residues. With V trimmed by 3 bases and J by 2 bases, 6 bases remained unmatched.

This clone appeared a single time. The chain uses TRBV30 and TRBJ2-3; 9 bases line up with TRBD1. Germline lookup yields CDR1 GTSNPN and CDR2 SVGIG (reference sequence). The junction had 18 bases not matched to a gene; V was cut back by 0 bases and J by 2 bases. CDR3 size: 20 residues. The CDR3 DNA sequence: TGTGCCTGGAGTGTACCAACAGAGACCCGGGACAGGGCTTTCACAGATACGCAGTATTTT. Protein: CAWSVPTETRDRAFTDTQYF.

The rearrangement uses TRBV6-5 and TRBJ1-5, with D tentatively TRBD1 (5 bases). The CDR3 is made up of 13 amino acids. Germline CDR1 is MNHEY and CDR2 is SVGAGI. The V gene lost 5 bases and the J gene lost 2 bases, with 7 bases spanning the gap. The CDR3 spells CASSRGGNQPQHF. The CDR3 DNA reads TGTGCCAGCAGTCGGGGCGGCAATCAGCCCCAGCATTTT.

The gene calls are TRBV28 and TRBJ1-5; D is unresolved. Deletions cut 10 bases from V and 5 bases from J, with 15 bases between. The CDR3 runs to 13 residues. CDR1 MDHEN and CDR2 SYDVKM come from the germline V gene. This CDR3 reads CATQKRTDQPQHF. CDR3 in DNA: TGTGCCACTCAAAAAAGGACCGATCAGCCCCAGCATTTT.

The chain has TRBV13 and TRBJ2-1, with D tentatively TRBD2 (5 bases). The length of the CDR3 is 18 residues. The germline V gene encodes CDR1 PRHDT and CDR2 FYEKMQ (reference sequence). Trimming left V 6 bases short and J 0 bases short, with 21 bases between. The CDR3 nucleotides read TGTGCCAGCAGTCGAAGGAGGAGCGGTCCCAGCTCCTACAATGAGCAGTTCTTC. It yields the protein CASSRRRSGPSSYNEQFF.

V and J are TRBV7-8 and TRBJ2-2, with unresolved D. V was shortened by 0 bases and J by 3 bases, with 5 bases between the two germline ends. The CDR3 has 14 residues. Germline CDR1 and CDR2: SGHVS and FQNEAQ. CDR3 coding DNA: TGTGCCAGCAGCTTAGCGGGGTACACCGGGGAGCTGTTTTTT. It codes for CASSLAGYTGELFF.

CDR3 protein: CASSSITSGGNTGELFF. In DNA, the CDR3 is TGTGCCAGCAGCTCCATCACTAGCGGGGGGAACACCGGGGAGCTGTTTTTT. The chain uses TRBV13 and TRBJ2-2; 11 nucleotides match TRBD2. V dropped 4 bases and J dropped 1; count of bases not matched to a gene: 5. Germline values: CDR1 PRHDT, CDR2 FYEKMQ (reference sequence). This CDR3 is 17 amino acids long.

The J gene is TRBJ1-2, the V gene TRBV29-1, with D possibly matching TRBD1 (5 bases). Germline lookup yields CDR1 SQVTM and CDR2 ANQGSEA. Trimming shortened V by 4 bases and J by 4 bases, and 10 bases separated the two germline ends. This CDR3 is 12 amino acids long. This CDR3 is CSVVGTLYGYTF. The CDR3 nucleotides read TGCAGCGTTGTTGGGACCCTCTATGGCTACACCTTC.

This chain uses TRBV6-5 with TRBJ1-1, with TRBD1 identical over 8 bases. CDR1 is MNHEY, CDR2 SVGAGI, per germline. The CDR3 is 14 residues long. Trimming took 7 bases from V and 4 from J; bases not matched to a gene: 8. The CDR3 nucleotides are TGTGCCAGCACCTCTCCAGGGGGCTTCACTGAAGCTTTCTTT. Protein product: CASTSPGGFTEAFF.

CDR3 protein: CASSSGFGTDTQYF. As DNA, the CDR3 is TGTGCCAGCAGTTCAGGATTTGGGACAGATACGCAGTATTTT. This sequence joins TRBV6-5 and TRBJ2-3; D not resolved. The CDR3 consists of 14 residues. The germline V gene has CDR1 MNHEY and CDR2 SVGAGI. Trimming shortened V by 4 bases and J by 3 bases, and 11 bases separated the two germline ends.

J is TRBJ2-3 and V is TRBV5-1; 12 bases are a match to TRBD2. This CDR3 has 22 amino acids. Per the germline V gene, CDR1 is SGHRS and CDR2 is YFSETQ. Losses at the gene ends were 1 base for V and 4 bases for J; bases not matched to a gene: 22. The CDR3 sequence is CASSLRGPRTSGARGRADTQYF. The DNA for the CDR3 is TGCGCCAGCAGCTTGAGGGGGCCAAGGACTAGCGGGGCTCGAGGAAGGGCAGATACGCAGTATTTT.

V and J are TRBV6-6 and TRBJ2-1; the D gene could be TRBD1 or TRBD2 (6 bases each). Trimming removed 7 bases from V and 0 bases from J, with 10 bases in between. Germline V gene lookup returns CDR1 MNHNY and CDR2 SVGAGI (reference sequence). This CDR3 is 14 amino acids long. CDR3 protein: CASKKGGSYNEQFF. The DNA of the CDR3 is TGTGCCAGCAAGAAGGGGGGCTCCTACAATGAGCAGTTCTTC.